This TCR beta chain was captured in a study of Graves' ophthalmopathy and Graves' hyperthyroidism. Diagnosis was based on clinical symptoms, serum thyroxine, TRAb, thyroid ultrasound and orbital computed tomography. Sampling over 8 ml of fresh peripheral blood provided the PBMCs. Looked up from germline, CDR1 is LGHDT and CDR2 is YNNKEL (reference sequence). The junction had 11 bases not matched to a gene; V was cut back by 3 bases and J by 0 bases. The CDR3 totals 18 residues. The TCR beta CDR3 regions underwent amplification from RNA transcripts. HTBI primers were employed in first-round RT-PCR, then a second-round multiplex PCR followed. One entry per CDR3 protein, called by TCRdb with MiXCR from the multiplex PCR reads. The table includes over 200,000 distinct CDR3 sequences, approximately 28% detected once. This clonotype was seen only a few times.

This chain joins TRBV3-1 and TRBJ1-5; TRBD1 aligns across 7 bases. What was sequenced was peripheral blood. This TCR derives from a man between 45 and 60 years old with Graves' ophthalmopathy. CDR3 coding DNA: TGTGCCAGCAGCCACCCCTACGACAGGGCTTATAGCAATCAGCCCCAGCATTTT. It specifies CASSHPYDRAYSNQPQHF. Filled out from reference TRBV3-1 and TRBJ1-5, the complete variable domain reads DTAVSQTPKYLVTQMGNDKSIKCEQNLGHDTMYWYKQDSKKFLKIMFSYNNKELIINETVPNRFSPKSPDKAHLNLHINSLELGDSAVYFCASSHPYDRAYSNQPQHFGDGTRLSIL.